These T cell receptor beta chains were read from a single sample in a study of blood T cell repertoires in COVID-19. Some clones are missing from TCRdb's copy, which holds only in-frame ones; the method was immunoSEQ multiplex PCR. The top ten clones hold about 1% of a sample with more than 350,000 clones, 80% to 90% of them seen once. Sequenced sample: PBMCs or T cells enriched from blood (not recorded which). The origin of the receptors is a man aged 18 to 30 who had recovered from COVID-19. The CDR3 runs from the conserved cysteine through the conserved F or W. D genes are given only for firm matches.

CDR3 DNA: TGTGCCAGCAGCTTTATAAGACAGGGGAACACTGAAGCTTTCTTT
CDR3 protein: CASSFIRQGNTEAFF
V gene: TRBV7-9
D gene: TRBD1
J gene: TRBJ1-1
CDR3 length: 15

CDR3 DNA: TGTGCCAGCAGCTTGAGATCCTCGGTACAAGAGACCCAGTACTTC
CDR3 protein: CASSLRSSVQETQYF
V gene: TRBV5-4
D gene: NA
J gene: TRBJ2-5
CDR3 length: 15

CDR3 DNA: TGTGCCAGCAGCTTAGATTGGGGGGGGCCTTCAGGCAATGAGCAGTTCTTC
CDR3 protein: CASSLDWGGPSGNEQFF
V gene: TRBV11-2
D gene: NA
J gene: TRBJ2-1
CDR3 length: 17

CDR3 DNA: TGTGCCAGCAGTATCGGACAGGGAAACACCATATATTTT
CDR3 protein: CASSIGQGNTIYF
V gene: TRBV12-3/TRBV12-4
D gene: NA
J gene: TRBJ1-3
CDR3 length: 13

CDR3 DNA: TGTGCCAGTCAAAAGACAGAGACCTATGGCTACACCTTC
CDR3 protein: CASQKTETYGYTF
V gene: TRBV28
D gene: NA
J gene: TRBJ1-2
CDR3 length: 13

CDR3 DNA: TGTGCCAGCAGCCATCGAACAGGGGGCGCGAAAGAGACCCAGTACTTC
CDR3 protein: CASSHRTGGAKETQYF
V gene: TRBV14
D gene: TRBD1
J gene: TRBJ2-5
CDR3 length: 16

CDR3 DNA: TGTGCCAGCAGCCCACGAACCGGGACAGCCTACGAGCAGTACTTC
CDR3 protein: CASSPRTGTAYEQYF
V gene: TRBV7-9
D gene: TRBD1
J gene: TRBJ2-7
CDR3 length: 15

CDR3 DNA: TGTGCCAGCAGCCAAGTCCTGGGACTACGGGGAAACACCATATATTTT
CDR3 protein: CASSQVLGLRGNTIYF
V gene: TRBV14
D gene: NA
J gene: TRBJ1-3
CDR3 length: 16

CDR3 DNA: TGTGCCAGCAGCCTAGGGGGCGTCGAACTTGAAGCTTTCTTT
CDR3 protein: CASSLGGVELEAFF
V gene: TRBV3-1/TRBV3-2
D gene: TRBD1
J gene: TRBJ1-1
CDR3 length: 14

CDR3 DNA: TGTGCCAGCAGTATAACGGCCCCTGGACGGGGCTACGAGCAGTACTTC
CDR3 protein: CASSITAPGRGYEQYF
V gene: TRBV27
D gene: NA
J gene: TRBJ2-7
CDR3 length: 16

CDR3 DNA: TGCGCCAGCAGCCCCGGGGTGGTATCAGAGACCCAGTACTTC
CDR3 protein: CASSPGVVSETQYF
V gene: TRBV5-1
D gene: NA
J gene: TRBJ2-5
CDR3 length: 14

CDR3 DNA: TGCGCCAGCAGCCTCCAGGGTGACTCCTACGAGCAGTACTTC
CDR3 protein: CASSLQGDSYEQYF
V gene: TRBV4-1
D gene: NA
J gene: TRBJ2-7
CDR3 length: 14

CDR3 DNA: TGTGCCAGCAGCCGGGAGTTCTACGAGCAGTACTTC
CDR3 protein: CASSREFYEQYF
V gene: TRBV5-5
D gene: NA
J gene: TRBJ2-7
CDR3 length: 12

CDR3 DNA: TGTGCCAGCAGCTACATGAACAGGGATGCCGGGGAGCTGTTTTTT
CDR3 protein: CASSYMNRDAGELFF
V gene: TRBV11-2
D gene: NA
J gene: TRBJ2-2
CDR3 length: 15

CDR3 DNA: TGTGCCAGCAGCGTGCGGACAGGGGGAACTGAAGCTTTCTTT
CDR3 protein: CASSVRTGGTEAFF
V gene: TRBV9
D gene: TRBD1
J gene: TRBJ1-1
CDR3 length: 14

CDR3 DNA: TGTGCCAGTAGTATTCTACCCATTACAGGGAACACCGGGGAGCTGTTTTTT
CDR3 protein: CASSILPITGNTGELFF
V gene: TRBV19
D gene: NA
J gene: TRBJ2-2
CDR3 length: 17

CDR3 DNA: TGTGCCAGCAGTGATTTAGGATCTGAGGACTATGGCTACACCTTC
CDR3 protein: CASSDLGSEDYGYTF
V gene: TRBV25-1
D gene: NA
J gene: TRBJ1-2
CDR3 length: 15

CDR3 DNA: TGTGCCTGGAGTGTAATATCGGGGTTTCAAGGCTACACCTTC
CDR3 protein: CAWSVISGFQGYTF
V gene: TRBV30
D gene: NA
J gene: TRBJ1-2
CDR3 length: 14

CDR3 DNA: TGTGCCAGCTCACCATCCCAGCCAGGCTCTGGAAACACCATATATTTT
CDR3 protein: CASSPSQPGSGNTIYF
V gene: TRBV18
D gene: NA
J gene: TRBJ1-3
CDR3 length: 16

CDR3 DNA: TGTGCCAGCAGTGATCCGGGACAGGGCCTCTATGGCTACACCTTC
CDR3 protein: CASSDPGQGLYGYTF
V gene: TRBV25-1
D gene: TRBD1
J gene: TRBJ1-2
CDR3 length: 15

CDR3 DNA: TGTGCCAGCAGCTCGCCCGTGGAGGGGGCTGGTGAAGCTTTCTTT
CDR3 protein: CASSSPVEGAGEAFF
V gene: TRBV28
D gene: TRBD1
J gene: TRBJ1-1
CDR3 length: 15

CDR3 DNA: TGTGCCAGCAGTGCCAGGGCTGGGAATCAGCCCCAGCATTTT
CDR3 protein: CASSARAGNQPQHF
V gene: TRBV2
D gene: NA
J gene: TRBJ1-5
CDR3 length: 14

CDR3 DNA: TGTGCCAGCAGCCCCTGGACTAGCGGTCACAATGAGCAGTTCTTC
CDR3 protein: CASSPWTSGHNEQFF
V gene: TRBV7-2
D gene: TRBD2
J gene: TRBJ2-1
CDR3 length: 15